These T cell receptor beta chains were read from a single sample in a study of cytomegalovirus exposure and HLA in healthy donors. TCRdb's copy holds only in-frame clones and misses some; the assay was immunoSEQ multiplex PCR. The sample has 100,000 to 130,000 clones, approximately 76% seen once. Sequencing used PBMCs. These TCRs come from a man between 18 and 35 years old in good health and CMV-seronegative. Both conserved end residues are part of each CDR3. The order of the fields is clone size, V gene, J gene, D gene, CDR3 protein, CDR3 DNA. A D gene is named only where the DNA matches it firmly. A row's size may be missing; if present it is once, few, many or a size class.

abundance: NA; v_gene: TRBV14; j_gene: TRBJ2-2; d_gene: TRBD1; CDR3aa: CASSLRQGVTGELFF; CDR3nt: TGTGCCAGCAGCCTGAGACAGGGAGTAACCGGGGAGCTGTTTTTT
abundance: NA; v_gene: TRBV19; j_gene: TRBJ2-2; d_gene: TRBD2; CDR3aa: CASSWTSGGVGELFF; CDR3nt: TGTGCCTCCTCCTGGACTAGCGGGGGGGTAGGGGAGCTGTTTTTT
abundance: once; v_gene: TRBV5-1; j_gene: TRBJ1-6; d_gene: TRBD1; CDR3aa: CASSSPAGTGSSPLHF; CDR3nt: TGCGCCAGCAGCTCTCCTGCCGGGACAGGGAGCTCACCCCTCCACTTT
abundance: once; v_gene: TRBV9; j_gene: TRBJ2-2; d_gene: NA; CDR3aa: CASSVVPNTGELFF; CDR3nt: TGTGCCAGCAGCGTAGTCCCTAACACCGGGGAGCTGTTTTTT
abundance: NA; v_gene: TRBV23-1; j_gene: TRBJ1-6; d_gene: TRBD1; CDR3aa: CASSQSAGQRNSPLHF; CDR3nt: TGCGCCAGCAGTCAATCCGCGGGACAGCGTAATTCACCCCTCCACTTT
abundance: NA; v_gene: TRBV5-1; j_gene: TRBJ2-5; d_gene: TRBD2; CDR3aa: CASSSGLAGGETQYF; CDR3nt: TGCGCCAGCAGCTCGGGACTAGCGGGAGGAGAGACCCAGTACTTC
abundance: NA; v_gene: TRBV28; j_gene: TRBJ1-2; d_gene: NA; CDR3aa: CASSLPGELTRRGYTF; CDR3nt: TGTGCCAGCAGTTTACCAGGGGAGTTAACACGGCGCGGCTACACCTTC
abundance: NA; v_gene: TRBV14; j_gene: TRBJ2-3; d_gene: NA; CDR3aa: CASSQDWGGGRTDTQYF; CDR3nt: TGTGCCAGCAGCCAAGATTGGGGGGGCGGAAGAACAGATACGCAGTATTTT
abundance: NA; v_gene: TRBV5-4; j_gene: TRBJ2-3; d_gene: NA; CDR3aa: CASSLLLFAGRGTDTQYF; CDR3nt: TGTGCCAGCAGCTTGTTATTGTTCGCAGGAAGAGGCACAGATACGCAGTATTTT
abundance: few; v_gene: TRBV12-5; j_gene: TRBJ1-4; d_gene: TRBD1; CDR3aa: CASGLVDRGRSEKLFF; CDR3nt: TGTGCTAGTGGTTTGGTCGACAGGGGGCGATCTGAAAAACTGTTTTTT
abundance: few; v_gene: TRBV21-1; j_gene: TRBJ1-2; d_gene: NA; CDR3aa: CASSNLVWTGSYGYTF; CDR3nt: TGTGCCAGCAGCAATTTAGTCTGGACTGGGTCCTATGGCTACACCTTC
abundance: NA; v_gene: TRBV10-3; j_gene: TRBJ1-2; d_gene: TRBD1; CDR3aa: CAISESFGTGGDYGYTF; CDR3nt: TGTGCCATCAGTGAGTCCTTCGGAACAGGGGGCGATTATGGCTACACCTTC
abundance: few; v_gene: TRBV6-6; j_gene: TRBJ2-6; d_gene: NA; CDR3aa: CASSLTGTGANVLTF; CDR3nt: TGTGCCAGCAGCCTTACAGGGACCGGGGCCAACGTCCTGACTTTC
abundance: NA; v_gene: TRBV4-1; j_gene: TRBJ1-5; d_gene: NA; CDR3aa: CASSHQGEGDNQPQHF; CDR3nt: TGCGCCAGCAGCCACCAGGGAGAGGGGGACAATCAGCCCCAGCATTTT
abundance: NA; v_gene: TRBV9; j_gene: TRBJ1-1; d_gene: NA; CDR3aa: CASSVGQANTEAFF; CDR3nt: TGTGCCAGCAGCGTAGGGCAGGCGAACACTGAAGCTTTCTTT
abundance: few; v_gene: TRBV4-3; j_gene: TRBJ2-1; d_gene: NA; CDR3aa: CASSQGGSRVVGEQFF; CDR3nt: TGCGCCAGCAGCCAAGGAGGTTCCCGGGTGGTTGGGGAGCAGTTCTTC
abundance: once; v_gene: TRBV4-1; j_gene: TRBJ2-3; d_gene: TRBD1; CDR3aa: CASSPDRAPTDTQYF; CDR3nt: TGCGCCAGCAGTCCAGACAGGGCCCCCACAGATACGCAGTATTTT
abundance: NA; v_gene: TRBV25-1; j_gene: TRBJ2-5; d_gene: NA; CDR3aa: CASSEPRGLQETQYF; CDR3nt: TGTGCCAGCAGTGAACCCAGGGGACTACAAGAGACCCAGTACTTC
abundance: NA; v_gene: TRBV6-5; j_gene: TRBJ1-6; d_gene: TRBD1; CDR3aa: CASRKGQGFSPLHF; CDR3nt: TGTGCCAGCAGAAAAGGACAGGGGTTTTCACCCCTCCACTTT
abundance: few; v_gene: TRBV19; j_gene: TRBJ1-1; d_gene: NA; CDR3aa: CASSFRVDMNTEAFF; CDR3nt: TGTGCCAGTAGTTTCCGGGTCGATATGAACACTGAAGCTTTCTTT
abundance: NA; v_gene: TRBV27; j_gene: TRBJ2-1; d_gene: NA; CDR3aa: CASSARLETYNEQFF; CDR3nt: TGTGCCAGCAGTGCCCGACTAGAAACTTACAATGAGCAGTTCTTC
abundance: NA; v_gene: TRBV20-1; j_gene: TRBJ1-3; d_gene: NA; CDR3aa: CSALQPKTIYF; CDR3nt: TGCAGTGCATTACAGCCCAAGACCATATATTTT
abundance: NA; v_gene: TRBV27; j_gene: TRBJ1-5; d_gene: NA; CDR3aa: CASSLYFRDNSNQPQHF; CDR3nt: TGTGCCAGCAGTTTATACTTCAGGGACAATAGCAATCAGCCCCAGCATTTT
abundance: NA; v_gene: TRBV6-5; j_gene: TRBJ1-2; d_gene: NA; CDR3aa: CASSSVGANGYPF; CDR3nt: TGTGCCAGCAGCTCTGTGGGGGCTAATGGCTACCCCTTC
abundance: once; v_gene: TRBV7-2; j_gene: TRBJ2-7; d_gene: NA; CDR3aa: CASSLPQGSYEQYF; CDR3nt: TGTGCCAGCAGCTTACCCCAGGGGTCCTACGAGCAGTACTTC